The 18 T cell receptor beta chains below were found in one sample sequenced in a study of siplizumab effects on memory and regulatory T cells. Generated by immunoSEQ multiplex PCR, the TCRdb table keeps only in-frame clones and is missing some. The sample records roughly 62,000 clones, 80% to 95% being singletons. Source material: CD8+ T cells sorted from blood. The receptors originated from a human donor in good health.

The chain has TRBV25-1 and TRBJ2-3, with 9 nucleotides matching TRBD1. This CDR3 has 16 amino acids. Germline values: CDR1 MGHDK, CDR2 SYGVNS. Unmatched junction bases numbered 8, after V lost 3 bases and J lost 4 bases. The CDR3 nucleotides are TGTGCCAGCAGTGATGTGGAGACAGGGGGGCCAGATACGCAGTATTTT. This sequence encodes CASSDVETGGPDTQYF.

The chain uses TRBV11-2 and TRBJ1-4, with 7 positions matching TRBD1. The CDR3 runs 14 residues. The germline V gene encodes CDR1 SGHAT and CDR2 FQNNGV. Unmatched junction bases numbered 0, after V lost 3 bases and J lost 2 bases. In DNA form, the CDR3 reads TGTGCCAGCAGCTTGACAGGGACTAATGAAAAACTGTTTTTT. Translated: CASSLTGTNEKLFF.

The chain links TRBV29-1 to TRBJ2-1; TRBD1 agrees at 11 bases. The CDR3 covers 13 residues. After removal of 7 bases from V and 7 bases from J, the junction contained 6 bases not matched to a gene. Germline CDR1 reads SQVTM; CDR2 reads ANQGSEA. CDR3 protein: CSEKRDRGNEQFF. The DNA for the CDR3 is TGCAGCGAAAAGCGGGACAGGGGGAATGAGCAGTTCTTC.

On this clone itself: At one of its ends the junction is not consistent with the germline gene, which may arise from a read error. The chain carries TRBV28 and TRBJ2-1; TRBD2 agrees at 7 bases. In germline, CDR1 is MDHEN, CDR2 SYDVKM. The CDR3 is 13 residues long. In DNA, the CDR3 is TGTGCCAGCAGTTTACGGGACTACCATGAGCAGTTCTTC. Residues: CASSLRDYHEQFF.

This clone has just one count. The chain has TRBV7-3 and TRBJ1-1; 7 nucleotides match TRBD1. CDR1 is SGHTA and CDR2 is FQGTGA in the germline V gene. J was trimmed by 1 base and V by 2 bases; bases with no gene match: 10. The CDR3 totals 17 residues. CDR3 protein: CASSLLGTGAPNTEAFF. CDR3 nucleotide sequence: TGTGCCAGCAGCTTATTAGGTACAGGGGCCCCGAACACTGAAGCTTTCTTT.

V gene TRBV6-5 combines with J gene TRBJ2-1; a possible D gene is TRBD1 (7 bases). The CDR3 runs to 15 residues. CDR1 is MNHEY and CDR2 is SVGAGI in the germline V gene. The V end lost 6 bases, the J end lost 0 bases, and 12 bases lay between the germline ends. CDR3 in DNA: TGTGCCAGCAGCATCAGGGGGGCCTCCTACAATGAGCAGTTCTTC. Translating gives CASSIRGASYNEQFF.

The gene calls are TRBV9 and TRBJ1-1; D ambiguous. Per germline, CDR1 SGDLS and CDR2 YYNGEE. There are 12 residues in the CDR3. The V end lost 4 bases, the J end lost 4 bases, and 8 bases lay between the germline ends. CDR3 coding DNA: TGTGCCAGCAGCCTAGGAAGCACTGAAGCTTTCTTT. This codes for CASSLGSTEAFF.

The chain couples TRBV19 to TRBJ2-1; 7 bases line up with TRBD2. The CDR3 covers 14 residues. V trimming: 4 bases; J trimming: 0 bases; junction bases outside the gene matches: 0. Germline CDR1 is LNHDA and CDR2 is SQIVND (reference sequence). Here the CDR3 reads CASSSGSSYNEQFF. The CDR3 DNA is TGTGCCAGTAGTAGCGGGAGCTCCTACAATGAGCAGTTCTTC.

The gene calls are TRBV12-5 and TRBJ2-7; D is ambiguous. Germline V gives CDR1 LGHNT, CDR2 FRNRAP. This CDR3 region has 15 residues. Trimming took 1 base from V and 0 from J, leaving 10 bases between them. The CDR3: CASGLGPTTSYEQYF. The CDR3 coding sequence is TGTGCTAGTGGTTTGGGGCCTACGACCTCCTACGAGCAGTACTTC.

This rearrangement joins TRBV28 to TRBJ2-7; a weak D match, TRBD1 (5 bases). The CDR3 covers 12 residues. Germline V gives CDR1 MDHEN, CDR2 SYDVKM. Trimming stripped 5 bases from V and 3 bases from J, with 8 bases between. Here the CDR3 DNA reads TGTGCCAGCAGTGATAGGGGCTACGAGCAGTACTTC. It yields the protein CASSDRGYEQYF.

The CDR3 spells CASSQDKIGQPQHF. The CDR3 DNA reads as TGTGCCAGCAGCCAAGACAAGATTGGCCAGCCCCAGCATTTT. This sequence joins TRBV4-2 and TRBJ1-5; D remains ambiguous. CDR3 length: 14 amino acids. Deletions cut 0 bases from V and 7 bases from J, with 10 bases between. Germline loops: CDR1 LGHNA, CDR2 YNFKEQ.

The gene calls are TRBV11-2 and TRBJ2-7; no clear D. Germline CDR1 SGHAT, CDR2 FQNNGV. V was trimmed by 1 base and J by 1 base, leaving 11 bases between them. CDR3 length: 15 residues. The CDR3 loop reads CASSLGLGRSYEQYF. CDR3 nucleotide sequence: TGTGCCAGCAGCTTAGGTTTGGGTAGGTCCTACGAGCAGTACTTC.

The chain joins TRBV27 to TRBJ1-4; D unclear. This CDR3 has 14 amino acids. CDR1 and CDR2 from the germline V gene are MNHEY and SMNVEV (reference sequence). The germline V and J ends were trimmed by 0 bases and 8 bases, with 10 bases remaining between them. The CDR3 spells CASSLSSGGEKLFF. Here the CDR3 DNA reads TGTGCCAGCAGTTTATCGTCGGGTGGGGAAAAACTGTTTTTT.

This clone was detected only a few times. The rearrangement joins TRBV30 to TRBJ1-1; D uncertain. The germline gives CDR1 GTSNPN, CDR2 SVGIG (reference sequence). The CDR3 length is 15 residues. V was trimmed by 0 bases and J by 2 bases, leaving 13 bases between them. CDR3 region: CAWSVWQVRNTEAFF. The DNA for the CDR3 is TGTGCCTGGAGTGTATGGCAGGTGAGAAACACTGAAGCTTTCTTT.

The chain links TRBV6-6 to TRBJ1-1; no clear D. The germline V and J ends were trimmed by 6 bases and 1 base, with 6 bases remaining between them. Germline loops: CDR1 MNHNY, CDR2 SVGAGI (reference sequence). This CDR3 contains 12 residues. The CDR3 nucleotides read TGTGCCAGCAGATACAAGAACACTGAAGCTTTCTTT. Translating gives CASRYKNTEAFF.

CDR3 region: CASSQTTGLQGNTIYF. CDR3 in DNA: TGCGCCAGCAGCCAGACTACCGGGCTCCAAGGAAACACCATATATTTT. The rearrangement uses TRBV4-1 and TRBJ1-3; D unclear. The CDR3 is made up of 16 amino acids. Per the germline V gene, CDR1 is MGHRA and CDR2 is YSYEKL. V shed 3 bases and J shed 4 bases, with 16 bases lying between them.

The chain recombines TRBV2 with TRBJ1-2; 7 bases fit TRBD1. There are 15 residues in the CDR3. Germline trimming cut 7 bases from V and 0 bases from J; bases unmatched to any gene: 8. Germline V lookup: CDR1 SNHLY, CDR2 FYNNEI. The CDR3 DNA sequence: TGTGCCAGCATCCGGGACAGCCTCTCTAACTATGGCTACACCTTC. Amino acid sequence: CASIRDSLSNYGYTF.

This sequence joins TRBV27 and TRBJ1-2; D gene ambiguous. V dropped 3 bases and J dropped 0 bases, with 8 bases sitting between them. CDR1 is MNHEY and CDR2 is SMNVEV in the germline V gene (reference sequence). This CDR3 has 14 amino acids. CDR3 nucleotide sequence: TGTGCCAGCAGTTTCGGGAGTACTAACTATGGCTACACCTTC. Amino acids: CASSFGSTNYGYTF.